The 26 T cell receptor beta chains listed next were all sequenced from one sample in a study of OX40 agonist ivuxolimab in advanced cancers. The library was produced with the immunoSEQ multiplex PCR assay. The source is immuneACCESS, and TCRdb retained only in-frame sequences with V and J called. Part of the clones is not carried over; for the studies checked, unresolved V genes explain less than half of this, and the remainder is unexplained. This sample lists tens of thousands of clones; more than 75% were detected once. The leading ten clones occupy under 5% of the sample. The sample was CD4+ or CD8+ T cells sorted from blood, taken in a trial of the OX40 agonist ivuxolimab. These receptors were obtained from an adult with an advanced solid tumor such as melanoma, head and neck, liver or kidney cancer.

In DNA form, the CDR3 reads TGTGCCAGCAGTTCGGGACACCTAAATCAGCCCCAGCATTTT. It specifies CASSSGHLNQPQHF. The chain uses TRBV27 and TRBJ1-5; D perhaps matches TRBD1 (6 bases). The CDR3 consists of 14 residues. In germline, CDR1 is MNHEY, CDR2 SMNVEV (reference sequence). Trimming took off 4 bases at V and 4 bases at J, with 11 bases between the two ends.

The genes are TRBV5-1 and TRBJ2-3, with 12 bases matching TRBD2. Germline V CDR1 and CDR2: SGHRS, YFSETQ. The CDR3 contains 16 residues. Losses at the gene ends were 4 bases for V and 6 bases for J; bases not matched to a gene: 9. The DNA of the CDR3 is TGCGCCAGCAGCATCCGGACTAGCGGGATGTCGGATACGCAGTATTTT. It translates to CASSIRTSGMSDTQYF. The whole variable domain, filled in from reference TRBV5-1 and TRBJ2-3, reads KAGVTQTPRYLIKTRGQQVTLSCSPISGHRSVSWYQQTPGQGLQFLFEYFSETQRNKGNFPGRFSGRQFSNSRSEMNVSTLELGDSALYLCASSIRTSGMSDTQYFGPGTRLTVL.

V usage is TRBV11-2 and J usage is TRBJ1-6; TRBD1 matches 9 bases. V trimming: 1 base; J trimming: 10 bases; junction bases outside the gene matches: 5. The CDR3 runs to 15 residues. CDR1 is SGHAT and CDR2 is FQNNGV in the germline V gene. The chain's CDR3 is CASSLVGTGKSPLHF. DNA for the CDR3: TGTGCCAGCAGCTTAGTCGGGACAGGGAAATCACCCCTCCACTTT.

CDR3 protein: CASSFPQGDEQFF. CDR3 sequence (DNA): TGCGCCAGCAGCTTTCCCCAGGGGGATGAGCAGTTCTTC. The chain has TRBV5-1 and TRBJ2-1; 7 nucleotides match TRBD1. The CDR3 totals 13 residues. The V gene end was trimmed by 2 bases and the J gene end by 8 bases; junction bases not matched to a gene: 4. The germline V gene has CDR1 SGHRS and CDR2 YFSETQ.

The rearrangement joins TRBV7-9 to TRBJ2-3, with TRBD1 as a possible D gene (6 bases). Germline loops: CDR1 SEHNR, CDR2 FQNEAQ (reference sequence). V was pared by 6 bases and J by 2 bases, with 12 bases between. This CDR3 contains 14 residues. The CDR3 coding sequence is TGTGCCAGCAGGAGGGCAGGGGACACAGATACGCAGTATTTT. Its protein product is CASRRAGDTDTQYF.

J is TRBJ1-1 and V is TRBV30, with 7 bases aligning to TRBD1. This CDR3 contains 13 residues. The germline V gene has CDR1 GTSNPN and CDR2 SVGIG (reference sequence). V shed 5 bases, J shed 1 base, and the junction held 4 bases outside the gene matches. CDR3 nucleotide sequence: TGTGCCTGGCACCGGGACAGGAACACTGAAGCTTTCTTT. Amino acids: CAWHRDRNTEAFF.

V usage is TRBV29-1 and J usage is TRBJ2-5, with D tentatively TRBD1 (6 bases). V lost 0 bases and J lost 0, with 8 bases in between. Germline CDR1 SQVTM, CDR2 ANQGSEA. This CDR3 is 14 amino acids long. The CDR3, as DNA: TGCAGCGTTGAAGACGGGACATACCAAGAGACCCAGTACTTC. Its protein is CSVEDGTYQETQYF.

This chain joins TRBV4-3 and TRBJ2-7, with a possible D match to TRBD2 (6 bases). The CDR3 length is 16 residues. V gave up 0 bases and J gave up 4 bases, with 16 bases separating them. CDR1 LGHNA and CDR2 YSLEER come from the germline V gene. The CDR3 region is CASSQEYSGAGYEQYF. The CDR3 nucleotides are TGCGCCAGCAGCCAAGAATATAGCGGTGCGGGATACGAGCAGTACTTC.

This clone was detected once. This chain joins TRBV27 and TRBJ1-6, with D uncertain. CDR1 is MNHEY and CDR2 is SMNVEV in the germline V gene (reference sequence). V shed 6 bases and J shed 0 bases, with 3 bases lying between them. This CDR3 spans 13 amino acids. CDR3 protein: CASRSSYNSPLHF. CDR3 in DNA: TGTGCCAGCAGAAGCTCCTATAATTCACCCCTCCACTTT.

A word on this clone: This sample includes further DNA sequences coding for the same CDR3. The chain uses TRBV5-1 and TRBJ1-2; 9 nucleotides agree with TRBD1. The ends lost 2 bases at V and 2 bases at J; junction bases unmatched: 1. The CDR3 spans 14 residues. CDR1 is SGHRS and CDR2 is YFSETQ in the germline V gene. CDR3 nucleotide sequence: TGCGCCAGCAGCTTAGGACAGGGGAACTATGGCTACACCTTC. It encodes CASSLGQGNYGYTF.

As concerns this clone: Lacking the conserved final phenylalanine or tryptophan, this CDR3 likely reflects a read error. The chain uses TRBV5-1 and TRBJ2-7; 10 positions agree with TRBD1. Germline lookup yields CDR1 SGHRS and CDR2 YFSETQ. CDR3 length equals 15 residues. J gave up 3 bases and V 4 bases, and 7 bases lay outside the gene matches. In DNA, the CDR3 is TGCGCCAGCAGCGCGGGACAGGGGAGGCACTACGAGCAGTACCTC. It encodes CASSAGQGRHYEQYL.

The rearrangement links TRBV11-2 to TRBJ2-7; D remains ambiguous. Germline CDR1 reads SGHAT; CDR2 reads FQNNGV. The V and J ends lost 1 base and 5 bases respectively, with 6 bases between them. The CDR3 length is 12 residues. The CDR3 sequence is CASSLGYDEQYF. As DNA, the CDR3 is TGTGCCAGCAGCTTAGGATACGACGAGCAGTACTTC.

The sample holds a few counts of this clone. The chain couples TRBV28 to TRBJ2-5, with D maybe TRBD2 (6 bases). V was clipped by 5 bases and J by 5 bases, with 18 bases between them. Germline-derived CDR1 and CDR2 are MDHEN and SYDVKM. CDR3 size: 15 residues. The CDR3 region has the DNA TGTGCCAGCAGTCTTTCCGGGAGTCCGGACGAGACCCAGTACTTC. Translated, it gives CASSLSGSPDETQYF.

The chain carries TRBV4-3 and TRBJ1-3, with TRBD1 identical over 8 bases. Per germline, CDR1 LGHNA and CDR2 YSLEER. The length of the CDR3 is 18 residues. Losses at the gene ends were 4 bases for V and 1 base for J; bases not matched to a gene: 12. Written as DNA, the CDR3 is TGCGCCAGCAGCCCCGGGGGTCAGGGGGCGAGGTCTGGAAACACCATATATTTT. Residues: CASSPGGQGARSGNTIYF.

V usage is TRBV27 and J usage is TRBJ1-2; D ambiguous. The CDR3 runs 13 residues. Germline V gene sequence: CDR1 MNHEY, CDR2 SMNVEV (reference sequence). Trimming shortened V by 2 bases and J by 6 bases, and 10 bases separated the two germline ends. For the CDR3, the DNA is TGTGCCAGCAGTTTAGGACTCAACCATGGCTACACCTTC. This encodes CASSLGLNHGYTF.

The J gene is TRBJ2-3, the V gene TRBV18; 10 bases are shared with TRBD2. The CDR3 covers 16 residues. Germline lookup yields CDR1 KGHSH and CDR2 LQKENI. Trimming at V came to 3 bases and at J to 2 bases, leaving 5 bases not matched to a gene. The CDR3 DNA reads TGTGCCAGCTCACCCGGACTAGCGGAGGACACAGATACGCAGTATTTT. It yields the protein CASSPGLAEDTDTQYF.

The chain carries TRBV10-1 and TRBJ2-2; 10 bases are shared with TRBD2. The germline V gene has CDR1 WNHNN and CDR2 SYGVQD (reference sequence). V was pared by 6 bases and J by 4 bases, with 11 bases of the junction left unmatched. This CDR3 has 17 amino acids. The CDR3 spells CASSASGGPTRTGELFF. In nucleotides, the CDR3 is TGCGCCAGCAGCGCTAGCGGGGGCCCTACCCGCACCGGGGAGCTGTTTTTT.

The CDR3 protein is CASSSRTGNSYGYTF. For the CDR3, the DNA is TGCGCCAGCAGCTCTAGGACAGGGAATTCCTATGGCTACACCTTC. The chain couples TRBV5-1 to TRBJ1-2, with 8 nucleotides matching TRBD1. Germline V gives CDR1 SGHRS, CDR2 YFSETQ. J lost 4 bases, V lost 3 bases, and 8 bases had no gene match. The CDR3 loop spans 15 amino acids.

This clone was counted only a few times. The rearrangement joins TRBV4-1 to TRBJ2-1; 9 nucleotides agree with TRBD2. The CDR3 sequence is 16 residues long. The ends lost 4 bases at V and 2 bases at J; junction bases unmatched: 6. Germline assignment: CDR1 MGHRA and CDR2 YSYEKL. CDR3 coding DNA: TGCGCCAGCAGCCGAGCGGGGGGAGTAACCTACAATGAGCAGTTCTTC. Protein: CASSRAGGVTYNEQFF.

The V and J genes are TRBV6-1 and TRBJ2-7; D not resolved. Per the germline V gene, CDR1 is MNHNS and CDR2 is SASEGT. The CDR3 has 11 amino acids. V shed 5 bases and J shed 3 bases, with 5 bases lying between them. The CDR3 sequence: CASSSVYEQYF. In nucleotides, the CDR3 is TGTGCCAGCAGTTCGGTCTACGAGCAGTACTTC.

The genes are TRBV28 and TRBJ2-7; 11 bases are shared with TRBD2. Unmatched junction bases numbered 9, after V lost 1 base and J lost 4 bases. The CDR3 loop spans 17 amino acids. The germline gives CDR1 MDHEN, CDR2 SYDVKM. For the CDR3, the DNA is TGTGCCAGCAGTTTATCTGTTAGCGGGAGGGCCGGATACGAGCAGTACTTC. Encoded protein: CASSLSVSGRAGYEQYF.

This clone was counted ten times or more. The J gene is TRBJ2-1, the V gene TRBV6-9, with TRBD2 identical over 7 bases. This CDR3 has 15 amino acids. The germline gives CDR1 MNHGY, CDR2 SVAAGI. J was trimmed by 5 bases and V by 4 bases; bases with no gene match: 8. The CDR3 is CASSFFGGDNNEQFF. Here the CDR3 DNA reads TGTGCCAGCAGTTTCTTTGGGGGGGATAACAATGAGCAGTTCTTC.

V and J are TRBV5-1 and TRBJ1-1; D unresolved. CDR3 length equals 13 residues. The germline V gene has CDR1 SGHRS and CDR2 YFSETQ. Trimming took off 0 bases at V and 0 bases at J, with 3 bases between the two ends. The CDR3 DNA reads as TGCGCCAGCAGCTTGGGACTGAACACTGAAGCTTTCTTT. Amino acid sequence: CASSLGLNTEAFF. The full variable domain, rest sourced from reference TRBV5-1 and TRBJ1-1, is KAGVTQTPRYLIKTRGQQVTLSCSPISGHRSVSWYQQTPGQGLQFLFEYFSETQRNKGNFPGRFSGRQFSNSRSEMNVSTLELGDSALYLCASSLGLNTEAFFGQGTRLTVV.

The rearrangement links TRBV7-9 to TRBJ1-5; TRBD1 agrees at 7 bases. The V segment lost 4 bases and the J segment 0 bases; nucleotides outside the gene matches: 6. Germline CDR1 SEHNR, CDR2 FQNEAQ (reference sequence). The CDR3 length is 16 residues. CDR3 bases: TGTGCCAGCAGCTCCCAGGGGGGGTATAGCAATCAGCCCCAGCATTTT. Its protein is CASSSQGGYSNQPQHF.

V and J are TRBV9 and TRBJ2-5, with a weak D call TRBD1 (5 bases). This CDR3 is built from 14 residues. Between the trimmed V and J ends, which lost 0 bases and 5 bases, there was a span of 11 bases. From germline, CDR1 is SGDLS and CDR2 YYNGEE. In DNA form, the CDR3 reads TGTGCCAGCAGCGTAGAGTTTGGGGCGGAGACCCAGTACTTC. The encoded protein is CASSVEFGAETQYF.

The rearrangement uses TRBV11-2 and TRBJ2-7; 8 bases are shared with TRBD2. Germline values: CDR1 SGHAT, CDR2 FQNNGV. The CDR3 is 17 residues long. The V segment lost 2 bases and the J segment 2 bases; nucleotides outside the gene matches: 11. Here the CDR3 reads CASSLLPIAGLTYEQYF. The CDR3 DNA reads TGTGCCAGCAGCTTATTGCCCATAGCGGGACTCACCTACGAGCAGTACTTC.